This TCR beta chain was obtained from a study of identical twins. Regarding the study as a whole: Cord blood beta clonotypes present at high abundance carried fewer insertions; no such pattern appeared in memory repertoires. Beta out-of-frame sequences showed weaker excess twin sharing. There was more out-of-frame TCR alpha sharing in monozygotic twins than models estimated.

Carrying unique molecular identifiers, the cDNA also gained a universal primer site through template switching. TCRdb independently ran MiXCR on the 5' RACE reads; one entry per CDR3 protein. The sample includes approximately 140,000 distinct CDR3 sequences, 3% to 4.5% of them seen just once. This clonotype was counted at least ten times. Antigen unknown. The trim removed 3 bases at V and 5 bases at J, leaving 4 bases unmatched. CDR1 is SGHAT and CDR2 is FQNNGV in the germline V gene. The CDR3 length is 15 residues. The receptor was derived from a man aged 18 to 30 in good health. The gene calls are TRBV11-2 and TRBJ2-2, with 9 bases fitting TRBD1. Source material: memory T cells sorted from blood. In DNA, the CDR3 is TGTGCCAGCAGCTTTGGGACAGGGATAACCGGGGAGCTGTTTTTT. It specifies CASSFGTGITGELFF.